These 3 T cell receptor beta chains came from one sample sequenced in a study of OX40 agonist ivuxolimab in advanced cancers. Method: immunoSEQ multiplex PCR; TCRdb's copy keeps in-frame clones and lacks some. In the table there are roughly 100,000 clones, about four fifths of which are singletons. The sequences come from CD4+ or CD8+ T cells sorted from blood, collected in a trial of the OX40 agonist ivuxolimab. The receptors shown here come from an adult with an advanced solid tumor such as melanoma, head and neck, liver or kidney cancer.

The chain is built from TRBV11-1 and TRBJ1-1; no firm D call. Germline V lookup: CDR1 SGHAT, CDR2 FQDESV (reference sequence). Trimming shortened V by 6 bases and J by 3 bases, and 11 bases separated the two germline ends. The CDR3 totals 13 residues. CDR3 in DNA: TGTGCCAGCAGGCCTAGGGCTTACACTGAAGCTTTCTTT. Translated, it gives CASRPRAYTEAFF.

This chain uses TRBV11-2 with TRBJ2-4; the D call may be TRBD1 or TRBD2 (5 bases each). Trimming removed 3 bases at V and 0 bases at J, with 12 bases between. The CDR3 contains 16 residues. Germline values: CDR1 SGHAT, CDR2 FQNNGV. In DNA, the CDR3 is TGTGCCAGCAGCTTTGGGACCCCCTTAGCCAAAAACATTCAGTACTTC. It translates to CASSFGTPLAKNIQYF.

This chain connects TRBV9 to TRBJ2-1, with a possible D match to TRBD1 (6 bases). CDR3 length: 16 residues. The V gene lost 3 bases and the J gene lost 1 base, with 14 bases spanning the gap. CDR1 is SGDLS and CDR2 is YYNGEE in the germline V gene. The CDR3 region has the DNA TGTGCCAGCAGCGCCGTACAGGGATCTTCCTACAATGAGCAGTTCTTC. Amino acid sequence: CASSAVQGSSYNEQFF.